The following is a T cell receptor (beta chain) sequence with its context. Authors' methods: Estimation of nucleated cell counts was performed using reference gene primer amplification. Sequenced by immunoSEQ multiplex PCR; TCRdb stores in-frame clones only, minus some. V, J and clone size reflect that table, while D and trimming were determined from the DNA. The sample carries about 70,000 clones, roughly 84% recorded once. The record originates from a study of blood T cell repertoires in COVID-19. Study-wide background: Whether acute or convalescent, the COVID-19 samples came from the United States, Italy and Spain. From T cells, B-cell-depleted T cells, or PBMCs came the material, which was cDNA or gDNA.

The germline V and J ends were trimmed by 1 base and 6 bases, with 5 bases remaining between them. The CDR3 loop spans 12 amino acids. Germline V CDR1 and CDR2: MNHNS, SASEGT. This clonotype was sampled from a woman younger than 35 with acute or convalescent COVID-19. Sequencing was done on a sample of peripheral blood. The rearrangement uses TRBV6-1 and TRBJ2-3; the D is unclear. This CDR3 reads CASSEGGDTQYF. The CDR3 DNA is TGTGCCAGCAGTGAAGGTGGCGATACGCAGTATTTT.